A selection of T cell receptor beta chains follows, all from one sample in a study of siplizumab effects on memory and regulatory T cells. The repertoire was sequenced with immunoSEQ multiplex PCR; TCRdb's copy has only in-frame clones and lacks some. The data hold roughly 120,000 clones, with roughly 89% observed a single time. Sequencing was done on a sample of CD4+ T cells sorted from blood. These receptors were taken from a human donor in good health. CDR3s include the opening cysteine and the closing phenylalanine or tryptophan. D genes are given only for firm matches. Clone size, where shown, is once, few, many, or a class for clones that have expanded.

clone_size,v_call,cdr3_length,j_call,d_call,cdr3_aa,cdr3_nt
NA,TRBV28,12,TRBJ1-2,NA,CASSPGVYGYTF,TGTGCCAGCAGCCCGGGAGTTTATGGCTACACCTTC
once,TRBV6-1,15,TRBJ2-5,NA,CASMAQGRALGTQYF,TGTGCCAGCATGGCCCAGGGACGGGCCTTGGGGACCCAGTACTTC
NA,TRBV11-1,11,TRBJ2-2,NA,CASSRSGELFF,TGTGCCAGCAGCAGAAGCGGGGAGCTGTTTTTT
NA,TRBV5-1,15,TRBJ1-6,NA,CASSLVGRNDSPLHF,TGCGCCAGCAGCTTGGTAGGCAGAAATGATTCACCCCTCCACTTT
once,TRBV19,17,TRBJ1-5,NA,CASRFGVRAGSNQPQHF,TGTGCCAGTAGATTTGGCGTAAGGGCGGGGAGCAATCAGCCCCAGCATTTT
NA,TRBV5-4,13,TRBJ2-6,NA,CASSFSGANVLTF,TGTGCCAGCAGCTTTTCTGGGGCCAACGTCCTGACTTTC
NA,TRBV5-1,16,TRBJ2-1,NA,CASSPAPSGGYNEQFF,TGCGCCAGCAGCCCCGCCCCTAGTGGGGGGTACAATGAGCAGTTCTTC
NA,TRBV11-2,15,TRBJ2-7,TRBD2,CASSSVAGVWYEQYF,TGTGCCAGCAGCTCAGTAGCGGGAGTGTGGTACGAGCAGTACTTC
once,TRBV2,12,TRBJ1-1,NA,CATNIPDTEAFF,TGTGCCACTAACATTCCGGACACTGAAGCTTTCTTT
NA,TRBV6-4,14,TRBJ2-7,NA,CASRRDPYLGEQYF,TGTGCCAGCAGGAGGGATCCTTATTTAGGCGAGCAGTACTTC
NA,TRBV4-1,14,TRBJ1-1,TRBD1,CASSRPGTGGRAFF,TGCGCCAGCAGCCGTCCCGGGACAGGGGGCCGCGCTTTCTTT
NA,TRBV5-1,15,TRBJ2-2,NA,CASSRSESNTGELFF,TGCGCCAGCAGCCGAAGCGAATCGAACACCGGGGAGCTGTTTTTT
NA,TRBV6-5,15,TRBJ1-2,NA,CASSPTDFLNYGYTF,TGTGCCAGCAGCCCTACAGACTTTCTTAACTATGGCTACACCTTC
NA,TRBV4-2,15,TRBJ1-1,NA,CASSQGMGKDTEAFF,TGTGCCAGCAGCCAAGGAATGGGGAAGGACACTGAAGCTTTCTTT
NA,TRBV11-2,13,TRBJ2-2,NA,CASSSGLPGGLFF,TGTGCCAGCAGCTCAGGACTACCCGGGGGGCTGTTTTTT
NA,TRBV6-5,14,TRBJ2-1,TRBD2,CATRVVAGVSEQFF,TGTGCCACCCGAGTGGTAGCGGGAGTAAGTGAGCAGTTCTTC
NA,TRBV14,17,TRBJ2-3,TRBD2,CASSQAGASGRADTQYF,TGTGCCAGCAGCCAAGCTGGCGCTAGCGGGAGGGCAGATACGCAGTATTTT
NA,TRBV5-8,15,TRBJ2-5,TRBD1,CASSQGTGAAETQYF,TGTGCCAGCAGCCAAGGGACAGGGGCGGCGGAGACCCAGTACTTC
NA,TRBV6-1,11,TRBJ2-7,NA,CASSKRIEQYF,TGTGCCAGCAGCAAGCGGATCGAGCAGTACTTC
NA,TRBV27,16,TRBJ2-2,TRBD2,CASSSKTSGATGELFF,TGTGCCAGCAGTTCCAAGACTAGCGGGGCCACCGGGGAGCTGTTTTTT
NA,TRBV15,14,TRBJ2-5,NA,CATSSLSSGETQYF,TGTGCCACCAGCAGCCTCTCGTCAGGGGAGACCCAGTACTTC
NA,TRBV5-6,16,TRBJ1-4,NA,CASSEPGARANEKLFF,TGTGCCAGCAGCGAGCCAGGGGCGCGGGCTAATGAAAAACTGTTTTTT
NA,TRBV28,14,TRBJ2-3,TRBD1,CASSATGDTDTQYF,TGTGCCAGCAGTGCGACAGGGGACACAGATACGCAGTATTTT
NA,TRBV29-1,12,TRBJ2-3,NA,CSVPSSADTQYF,TGCAGCGTCCCCTCCTCCGCGGATACGCAGTATTTT
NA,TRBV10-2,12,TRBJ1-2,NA,CASVDLSYGYTF,TGCGCCAGCGTGGACCTATCCTATGGCTACACCTTC
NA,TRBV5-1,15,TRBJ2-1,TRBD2,CASSFSGGTYNEQFF,TGCGCCAGCAGCTTTAGCGGGGGGACCTACAATGAGCAGTTCTTC
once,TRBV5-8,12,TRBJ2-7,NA,CASSRKTYEQYF,TGTGCCAGCAGCCGTAAAACCTACGAGCAGTACTTC
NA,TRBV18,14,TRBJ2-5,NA,CASSPEAQQETQYF,TGTGCCAGCTCGCCCGAGGCACAGCAAGAGACCCAGTACTTC
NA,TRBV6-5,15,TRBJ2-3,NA,CASSYSQDVTDTQYF,TGTGCCAGCAGTTACTCGCAGGACGTCACAGATACGCAGTATTTT
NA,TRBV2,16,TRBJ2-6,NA,CAGTVGAASGANVLTF,TGTGCCGGAACAGTGGGGGCCGCCTCTGGGGCCAACGTCCTGACTTTC
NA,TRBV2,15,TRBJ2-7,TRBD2,CASLRVPGGSYEQYF,TGTGCCAGCCTCCGGGTACCGGGGGGATCCTACGAGCAGTACTTC
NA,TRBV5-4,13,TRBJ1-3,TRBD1,CASSPTGSNTIYF,TGTGCCAGCAGCCCGACAGGGTCCAACACCATATATTTT